This T cell receptor (beta chain) comes out of a study of blood T cell repertoires in COVID-19 (dated by TCRdb to the early 2020s). For the wider study: Collaborator samples came from the United States, Italy and Spain and covered acute and convalescent phases of COVID-19. Nearly every sample came with metadata listing a de-identified subject ID, COVID-19 status, age in years and sex. The material from the prospective study consisted of cDNA or gDNA derived from T cells, B-cell-depleted T cells, or PBMCs. Where HLA class I and class II types were available, the types were taken from metadata supplied by the sample provider, not from assay-based typing. The dataset comprised deeply sampled blood TCRbeta repertoires from subjects exposed to, actively infected with, or recovered from COVID-19. The repertoires were released in a freely available public database meant as a resource for research on the immune response to SARS-CoV-2. The samples were drawn from two sources: the first 160 participants of the ongoing ImmuneRACE study, and fewer than 1,500 subjects contributed by 6 global collaborators.

Participants in the prospective study were aged roughly 18 to 100 years, lived in some 24 United States geographic areas, and enrolled through a virtual design. To assign participants to cohorts, the prospective study relied on clinical history that participants themselves reported in a screening survey and a study questionnaire. For ImmuneRACE Cohort 3, a participant was defined as recovered based on two consecutive negative NP/OP PCR tests, clearance by a healthcare professional, or resolution of symptoms. In the prospective study, whole blood, serum and a nasopharyngeal or oropharyngeal swab were collected from each participant by mobile phlebotomists. Prospective study participants could optionally give additional blood draws and questionnaires over an approximately two-month period. Blood samples from the prospective study were shipped frozen or at room temperature prior to DNA extraction.

This clone was observed many times. No antigen is known for it. Qualities for individual bases were not recorded, and no much larger clone is one base off. The CDR3 starts with the cysteine, ends with the phenylalanine, and has 14 residues. The only DNA kept is the CDR3, 42 bases in frame from the first base. In the germline V gene, CDR1 corresponds to MNHEY and CDR2 to SVGAGI. V ends up 7 bases short and J 8 bases short, with an unmatched junction base count of 13. TCRbeta CDR3 regions were amplified from genomic DNA using the immunoSEQ Assay, a bias-controlled multiplex PCR. Processing in the source paper ran as follows. The number of nucleated cells in each sample was estimated from the amplification of reference gene primers within the assay. To quantify the absolute abundance of each unique TCRbeta CDR3 rearrangement, sequence reads were collapsed and filtered. For each sample, productive Simpson clonality was calculated as the square root of Simpson's diversity index across productive rearrangements. As stored in TCRdb, this immuneACCESS dataset retains in-frame rearrangements with V and J assigned. A fraction of the clones does not appear; measured against another copy, unresolved V genes explain less than half of the discrepancy, and the remainder lacks a known reason. V, J and clone size are taken as reported in that table, and D and trimming were inferred from the DNA itself. Here the sample has around 500,000 clones; roughly 90% occur a single time. Around 1.9% of the sample lies in the top ten.

The full study reports these points: The quantity of clinical and demographic metadata differed by source and by participant and was supplied without curation.

The rearranged chain carries TRBV6-5 and TRBJ1-2, and 7 junctional nucleotides match TRBD1. The receptor comes from a woman aged 40 to 50 who had recovered from COVID-19. Material: PBMCs or T cells enriched from blood (not recorded which). The sequenced DNA: TGTGCCAGCAACACTCAGGGGGGATCGGGCGGCTACACCTTC. This is translated as CASNTQGGSGGYTF.